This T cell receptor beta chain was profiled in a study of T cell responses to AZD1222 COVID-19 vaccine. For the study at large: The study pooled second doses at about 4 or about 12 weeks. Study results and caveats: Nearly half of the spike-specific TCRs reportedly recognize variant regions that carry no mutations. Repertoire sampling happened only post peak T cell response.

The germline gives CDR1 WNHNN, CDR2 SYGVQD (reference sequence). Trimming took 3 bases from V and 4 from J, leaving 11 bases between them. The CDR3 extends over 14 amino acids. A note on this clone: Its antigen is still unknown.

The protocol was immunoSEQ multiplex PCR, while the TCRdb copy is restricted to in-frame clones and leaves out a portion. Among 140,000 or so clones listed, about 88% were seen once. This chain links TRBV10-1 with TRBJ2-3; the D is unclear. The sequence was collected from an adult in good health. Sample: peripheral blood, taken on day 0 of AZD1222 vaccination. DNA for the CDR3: TGCGCCAGCAGTGATTATGGGTATGCAGATACGCAGTATTTT. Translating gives CASSDYGYADTQYF.